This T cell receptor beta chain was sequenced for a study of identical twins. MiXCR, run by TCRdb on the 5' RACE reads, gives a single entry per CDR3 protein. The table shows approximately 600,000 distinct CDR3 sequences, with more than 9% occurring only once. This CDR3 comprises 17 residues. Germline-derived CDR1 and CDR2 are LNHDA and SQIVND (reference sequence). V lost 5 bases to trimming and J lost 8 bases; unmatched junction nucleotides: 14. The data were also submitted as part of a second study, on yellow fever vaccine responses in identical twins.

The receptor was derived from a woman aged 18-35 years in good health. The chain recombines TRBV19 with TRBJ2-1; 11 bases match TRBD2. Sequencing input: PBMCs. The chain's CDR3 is CASSLSGRLAGGYEQFF. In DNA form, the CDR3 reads TGTGCCAGTAGTCTCTCCGGCCGGCTAGCGGGAGGCTATGAGCAGTTCTTC.